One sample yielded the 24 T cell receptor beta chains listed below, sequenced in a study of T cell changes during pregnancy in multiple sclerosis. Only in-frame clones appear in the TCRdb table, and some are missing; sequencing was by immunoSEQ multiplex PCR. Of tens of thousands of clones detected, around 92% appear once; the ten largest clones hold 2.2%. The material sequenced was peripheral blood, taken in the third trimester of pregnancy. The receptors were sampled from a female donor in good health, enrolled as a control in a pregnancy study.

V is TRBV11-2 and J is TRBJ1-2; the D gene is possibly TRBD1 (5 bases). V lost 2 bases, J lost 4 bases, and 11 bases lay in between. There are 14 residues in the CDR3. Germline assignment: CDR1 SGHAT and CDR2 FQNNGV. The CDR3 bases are TGTGCCAGCAGCTTATCCGGCAGGGTCTATGGCTACACCTTC. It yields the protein CASSLSGRVYGYTF.

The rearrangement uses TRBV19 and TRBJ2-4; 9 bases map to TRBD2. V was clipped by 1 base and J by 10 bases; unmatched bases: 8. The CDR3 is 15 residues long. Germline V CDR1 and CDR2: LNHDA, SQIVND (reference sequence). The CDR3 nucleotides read TGTGCCAGTAGTATAGGGACTAGCGAAGTAGGAATTCAGTACTTC. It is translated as CASSIGTSEVGIQYF.

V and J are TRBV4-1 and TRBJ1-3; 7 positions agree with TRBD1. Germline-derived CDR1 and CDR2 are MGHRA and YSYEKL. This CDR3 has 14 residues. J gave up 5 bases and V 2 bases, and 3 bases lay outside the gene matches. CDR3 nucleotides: TGCGCCAGCAGCCAACCGGGACAGAGAAACACCATATATTTT. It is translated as CASSQPGQRNTIYF.

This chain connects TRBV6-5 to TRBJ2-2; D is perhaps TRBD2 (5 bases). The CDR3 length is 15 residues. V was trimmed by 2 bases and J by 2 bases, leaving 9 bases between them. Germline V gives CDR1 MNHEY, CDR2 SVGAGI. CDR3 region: CASSYAGSNTGELFF. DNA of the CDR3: TGTGCCAGCAGTTACGCGGGTAGTAACACCGGGGAGCTGTTTTTT.

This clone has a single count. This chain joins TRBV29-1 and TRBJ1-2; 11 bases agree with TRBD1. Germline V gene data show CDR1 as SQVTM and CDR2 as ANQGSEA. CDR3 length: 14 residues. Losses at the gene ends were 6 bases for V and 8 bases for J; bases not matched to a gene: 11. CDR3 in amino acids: CSVDSGQGDWGYTF. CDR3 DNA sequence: TGCAGCGTGGACTCGGGACAGGGGGATTGGGGCTACACCTTC.

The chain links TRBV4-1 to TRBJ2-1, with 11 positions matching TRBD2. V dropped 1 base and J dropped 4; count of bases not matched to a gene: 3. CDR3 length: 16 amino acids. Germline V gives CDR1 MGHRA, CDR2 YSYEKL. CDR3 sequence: CASSQASSGRYNEQFF. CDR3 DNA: TGCGCCAGCAGCCAAGCTTCTAGCGGGAGGTACAATGAGCAGTTCTTC.

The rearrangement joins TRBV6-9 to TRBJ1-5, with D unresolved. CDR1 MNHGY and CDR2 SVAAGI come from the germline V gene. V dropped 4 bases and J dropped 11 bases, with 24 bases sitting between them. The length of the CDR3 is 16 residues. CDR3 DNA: TGTGCCAGCAGTTCCTCCTGCGGGTTCCGAAGATCAGCCCAGCATTTT. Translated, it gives CASSSSCGFRRSAQHF.

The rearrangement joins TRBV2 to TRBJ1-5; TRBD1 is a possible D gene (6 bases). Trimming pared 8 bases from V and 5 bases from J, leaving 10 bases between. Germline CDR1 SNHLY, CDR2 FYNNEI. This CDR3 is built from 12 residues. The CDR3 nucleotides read TGTGCCAGCCAGGACAGCGATCAGCCCCAGCATTTT. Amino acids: CASQDSDQPQHF.

The CDR3: CASSSLGLREQYF. The DNA of the CDR3 is TGTGCCAGCAGTTCCCTAGGATTGCGCGAGCAGTACTTC. V usage is TRBV28 and J usage is TRBJ2-7; D not resolved. V was trimmed by 4 bases and J by 6 bases, leaving 13 bases between them. This CDR3 contains 13 residues. Germline V gives CDR1 MDHEN, CDR2 SYDVKM. The entire variable domain, with the rest obtained from reference TRBV28 and TRBJ2-7, is as follows: DVKVTQSSRYLVKRTGEKVFLECVQDMDHENMFWYRQDPGLGLRLIYFSYDVKMKEKGDIPEGYSVSREKKERFSLILESASTNQTSMYLCASSSLGLREQYFGPGTRLTVT.

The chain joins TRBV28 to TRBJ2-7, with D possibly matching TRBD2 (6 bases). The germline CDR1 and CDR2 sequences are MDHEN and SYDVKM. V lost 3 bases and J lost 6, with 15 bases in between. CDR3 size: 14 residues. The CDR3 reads CASSLAERALEQYF. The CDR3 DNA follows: TGTGCCAGCAGTTTGGCCGAGCGGGCCCTCGAGCAGTACTTC.

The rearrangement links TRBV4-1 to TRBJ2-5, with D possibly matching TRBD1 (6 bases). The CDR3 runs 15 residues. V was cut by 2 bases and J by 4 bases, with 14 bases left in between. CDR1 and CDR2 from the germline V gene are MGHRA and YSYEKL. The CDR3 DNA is TGCGCCAGCAGCCAATCTCGACAGGTCGGAGAGACCCAGTACTTC. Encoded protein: CASSQSRQVGETQYF.

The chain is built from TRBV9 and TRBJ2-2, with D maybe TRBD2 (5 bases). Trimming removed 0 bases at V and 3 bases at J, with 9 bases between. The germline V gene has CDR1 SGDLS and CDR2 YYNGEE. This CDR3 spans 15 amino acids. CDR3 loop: CASSVDGLDTGELFF. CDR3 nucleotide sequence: TGTGCCAGCAGCGTAGATGGACTCGACACCGGGGAGCTGTTTTTT.

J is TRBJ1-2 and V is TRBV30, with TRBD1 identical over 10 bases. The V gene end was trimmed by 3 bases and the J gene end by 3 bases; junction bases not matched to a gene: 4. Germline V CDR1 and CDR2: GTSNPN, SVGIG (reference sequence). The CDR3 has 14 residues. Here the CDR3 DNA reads TGTGCCTGGAGAGGGACAGGGGTAGACTATGGCTACACCTTC. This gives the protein CAWRGTGVDYGYTF.

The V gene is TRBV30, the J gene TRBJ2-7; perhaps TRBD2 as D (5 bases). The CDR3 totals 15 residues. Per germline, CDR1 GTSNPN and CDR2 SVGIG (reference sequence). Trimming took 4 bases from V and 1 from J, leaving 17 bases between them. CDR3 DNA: TGTGCCTGGAACGGAGTTAGCGAACGATCCTACGAGCAGTACTTC. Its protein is CAWNGVSERSYEQYF.

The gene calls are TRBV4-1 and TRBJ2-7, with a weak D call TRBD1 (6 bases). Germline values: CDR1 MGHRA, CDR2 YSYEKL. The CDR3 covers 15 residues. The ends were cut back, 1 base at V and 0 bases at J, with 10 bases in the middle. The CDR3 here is CASSQGQASSYEQYF. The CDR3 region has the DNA TGCGCCAGCAGCCAAGGACAGGCGAGCTCCTACGAGCAGTACTTC.

CDR3 in amino acids: CASSPKGTSGSYEQFF. DNA for the CDR3: TGTGCCAGCAGCCCAAAGGGGACTAGCGGTAGCTATGAGCAGTTCTTC. The gene calls are TRBV6-4 and TRBJ2-1; TRBD2 agrees at 11 bases. J was trimmed by 8 bases and V by 6 bases; bases with no gene match: 12. Per germline, CDR1 MRHNA and CDR2 SNTAGT. The CDR3 runs 16 residues.

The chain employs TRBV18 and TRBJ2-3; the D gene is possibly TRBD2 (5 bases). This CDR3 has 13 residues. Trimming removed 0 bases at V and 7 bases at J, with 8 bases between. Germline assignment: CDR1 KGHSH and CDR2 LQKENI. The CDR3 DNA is TGTGCCAGCTCACCACCCACTAGACATACGCAGTATTTT. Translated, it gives CASSPPTRHTQYF.

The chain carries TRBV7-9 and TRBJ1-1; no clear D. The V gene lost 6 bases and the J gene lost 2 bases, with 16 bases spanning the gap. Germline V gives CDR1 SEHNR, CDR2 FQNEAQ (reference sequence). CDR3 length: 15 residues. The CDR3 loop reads CASRVSATVNTEAFF. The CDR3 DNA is TGTGCCAGCAGGGTTAGCGCGACGGTTAACACTGAAGCTTTCTTT.

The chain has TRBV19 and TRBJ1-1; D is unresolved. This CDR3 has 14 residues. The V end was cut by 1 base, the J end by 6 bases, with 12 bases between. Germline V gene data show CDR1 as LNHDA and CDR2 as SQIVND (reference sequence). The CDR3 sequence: CASSIGFGGPEAFF. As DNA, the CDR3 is TGTGCCAGTAGTATAGGTTTTGGAGGCCCTGAAGCTTTCTTT.

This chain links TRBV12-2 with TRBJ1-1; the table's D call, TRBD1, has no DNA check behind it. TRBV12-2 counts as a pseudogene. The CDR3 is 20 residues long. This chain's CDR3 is CASRSPSGFWDRGLGTEAFF. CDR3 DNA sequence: TGTGCAAGTCGCTCGCCTAGTGGGTTCTGGGACAGGGGGTTGGGCACTGAAGCTTTCTTT.

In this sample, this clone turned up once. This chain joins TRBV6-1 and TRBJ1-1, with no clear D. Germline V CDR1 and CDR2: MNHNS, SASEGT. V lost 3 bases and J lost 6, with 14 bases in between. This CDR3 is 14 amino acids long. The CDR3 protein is CASSDRAGWAEAFF. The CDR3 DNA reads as TGTGCCAGCAGTGATCGCGCGGGGTGGGCTGAAGCTTTCTTT.

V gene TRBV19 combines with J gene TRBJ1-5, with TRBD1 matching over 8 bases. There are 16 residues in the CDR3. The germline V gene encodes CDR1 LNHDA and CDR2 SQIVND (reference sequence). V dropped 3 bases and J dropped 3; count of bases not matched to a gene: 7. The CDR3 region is CASSIPTGGSNQPQHF. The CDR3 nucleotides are TGTGCCAGTAGTATCCCCACAGGGGGATCCAATCAGCCCCAGCATTTT.

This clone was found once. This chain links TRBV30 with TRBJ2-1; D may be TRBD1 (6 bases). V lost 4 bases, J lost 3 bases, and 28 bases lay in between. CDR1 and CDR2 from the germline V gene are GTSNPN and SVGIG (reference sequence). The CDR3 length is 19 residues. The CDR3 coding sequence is TGTGCCTGGAAGCGTAAAGGGGGAGATAGGTTTTTTTTCTACAATGAGCAGTTCTTC. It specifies CAWKRKGGDRFFFYNEQFF.

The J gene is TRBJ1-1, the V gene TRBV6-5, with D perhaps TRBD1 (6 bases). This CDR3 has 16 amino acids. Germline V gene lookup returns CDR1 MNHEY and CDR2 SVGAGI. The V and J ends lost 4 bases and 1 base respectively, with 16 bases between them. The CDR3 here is CASSSSQGRENTEAFF. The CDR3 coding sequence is TGTGCCAGCAGTTCGTCTCAGGGGAGAGAGAACACTGAAGCTTTCTTT.